This T cell receptor beta chain emerged from a study of blood T cell repertoires in COVID-19. Generated by immunoSEQ multiplex PCR, the TCRdb table keeps only in-frame clones and is missing some. The data show under 200,000 clones, with around 84% seen just once and around 15% held by the top ten. CDR1 is SGHRS, CDR2 YFSETQ, per germline. V was trimmed by 3 bases and J by 6 bases, leaving 12 bases between them. The CDR3 consists of 14 residues. The genes are TRBV5-1 and TRBJ1-4; no firm D call. This TCR was recovered from a woman aged 70-85 years with COVID-19, enrolled during active disease. The sample taken for sequencing was peripheral blood. CDR3 amino acids: CASSWSGRDEKLFF. DNA for the CDR3: TGCGCCAGCAGCTGGAGCGGAAGGGATGAAAAACTGTTTTTT.